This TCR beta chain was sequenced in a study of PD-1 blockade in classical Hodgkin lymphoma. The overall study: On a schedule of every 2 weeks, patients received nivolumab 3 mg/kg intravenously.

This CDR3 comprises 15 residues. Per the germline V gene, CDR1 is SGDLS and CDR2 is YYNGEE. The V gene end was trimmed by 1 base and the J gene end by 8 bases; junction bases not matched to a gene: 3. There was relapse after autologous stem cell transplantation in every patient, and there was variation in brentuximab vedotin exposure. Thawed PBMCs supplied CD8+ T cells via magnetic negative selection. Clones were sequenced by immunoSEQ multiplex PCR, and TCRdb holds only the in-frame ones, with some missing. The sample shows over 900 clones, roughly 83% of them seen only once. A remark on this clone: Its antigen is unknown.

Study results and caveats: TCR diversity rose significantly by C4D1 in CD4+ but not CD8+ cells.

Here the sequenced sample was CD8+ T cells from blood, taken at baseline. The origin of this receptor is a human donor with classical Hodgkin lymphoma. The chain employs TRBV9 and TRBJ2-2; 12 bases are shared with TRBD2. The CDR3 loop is CASSVNLAGGGELFF. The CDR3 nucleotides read TGTGCCAGCAGCGTAAACCTAGCGGGAGGGGGGGAGCTGTTTTTT.